A selection of T cell receptor beta chains follows, all from one sample in a study of cytomegalovirus exposure and HLA in healthy donors. Some clones are missing from TCRdb's copy, which holds only in-frame ones; the method was immunoSEQ multiplex PCR. The sample includes 150,000 to 200,000 clones, over 70% of them seen just once. Material: PBMCs. These receptors all stem from a woman in her twenties or thirties in good health and CMV-seropositive. Each CDR3 is given without its conserved first and last residue.

cdr3_aa v_call cdr3_length
ASSLAGANYNEQF TRBV5-1 13
ASSSSSARNTGELF TRBV27 14
ASSLGGRGETQY TRBV28 12
ASRWGQGAGEAF TRBV28 12
AWKGLADTYEQY TRBV30 12
ASSQEKDWVGNTIY TRBV14 14
SVRDRDPTNEKLF TRBV29-1 13
ASSLTLLAGGADTQY TRBV5-4 15
ASSPGGGRDTQY TRBV5-1 12
ASSPGTAGAYEQY TRBV27 13
ASSQEGSSGANVLT TRBV4-1 14
ASRRQGALNSPLH TRBV5-6 13
ASSYYRGTQY TRBV27 10
ASSARGGAYHFITDTQY TRBV21-1 17
ASSQLGGPGNQPQH TRBV27 14
ASSLATAGGGPQH TRBV7-9 13
ASSLFRPGTSPTYEQY TRBV7-2 16
ASSDRAGELF TRBV6-4 10
ASSLVGRDRDEQY TRBV5-1 13
AWDFTGGSTDTQY TRBV30 13
ASSEDSTYNEQF TRBV6-1 12
ASMAVNTEAF TRBV11-1 10
SARDLEEAF TRBV20-1 9
ASRESGATREAF TRBV6-4 12
ASSLRSGTGGYGYT TRBV5-6 14
ASSDSVHSGANVLT TRBV6-4 14
ASSTPASGKYEQY TRBV28 13
ASSLVPSNEQF TRBV11-1 11
ASSLDSVPGANVLT TRBV11-3 14
ASSQEPGGFGTDTQY TRBV4-3 15
ASSLAGQGAEYGYT TRBV5-1 14
ASSEVNRAYEQY TRBV2 12
ASSPGTLTGIETQY TRBV28 14
ASSFRGRGPQH TRBV5-6 11
ASSADRNYGYT TRBV2 11
ASSQTGQGLEKLF TRBV2 13
ATRDGRSSGYT TRBV2 11
ASSALAGGLNNEQF TRBV11-3 14
SVEWGTGGDEQY TRBV29-1 12
ASSIAGGGEQF TRBV19 11
ASVRVDEQF TRBV28 9
ASSLVNLGQGVEKLF TRBV5-1 15
ASSQTGLTEAF TRBV6-6 11
ASSLGSSGSPHTDTQY TRBV7-9 16
ASSLFRQSLATEAF TRBV5-4 14
ASSLRYMERETQY TRBV5-5 13
ASSLIPPSGGAYEQY TRBV27 15
ASSLDRGDTQY TRBV11-2 11
ASSSRTSGSSAGDTQY TRBV5-1 16
ASSQRSGGLETQY TRBV4-1 13
ASTEADTQY TRBV27 9